The 14 T cell receptor beta chains given below trace back to one sample, sequenced in a study of early T cells in non-severe SARS-CoV-2 infection. MiXCR, applied by TCRdb to the 5' RACE reads, yields one record per CDR3 protein. The sample has about 63,000 distinct CDR3 sequences; approximately 13% are singletons. Sequenced input: whole blood. These receptor sequences come from an adult who was a healthcare worker with PCR-confirmed SARS-CoV-2 infection or an uninfected control (not recorded which).

There are a few counts of this clonotype. This chain joins TRBV4-3 and TRBJ2-1; 11 bases align to TRBD2. This CDR3 spans 18 amino acids. V trimming: 0 bases; J trimming: 6 bases; junction bases outside the gene matches: 10. Germline V gene lookup returns CDR1 LGHNA and CDR2 YSLEER. Written as DNA, the CDR3 is TGCGCCAGCAGCCAAGAAGTTGCACCCGGGACTAGCGGCAATGAGCAGTTCTTC. Residues: CASSQEVAPGTSGNEQFF.

The sample holds many counts of this clonotype. This chain joins TRBV10-1 and TRBJ2-3; D remains unclear. Between the trimmed V and J ends, which lost 3 bases and 6 bases, there was a span of 13 bases. Germline CDR1 is WNHNN and CDR2 is SYGVQD (reference sequence). The CDR3 sequence is 14 residues long. The CDR3 nucleotides are TGCGCCAGCAGTGACTTGACCCGTGGGGATACGCAGTATTTT. Translated, it gives CASSDLTRGDTQYF.

This clonotype has at least ten counts. The chain combines TRBV20-1 with TRBJ1-1; TRBD1 matches 7 bases. The CDR3 runs 12 residues. Germline loops: CDR1 DFQATT, CDR2 SNEGSKA (reference sequence). The junction had 7 bases not matched to a gene; V was cut back by 1 base and J by 11 bases. The DNA of the CDR3 is TGCAGTGCTAGAGCCGGACAGGCCTATGCTTTCTTT. Its protein product is CSARAGQAYAFF.

This clonotype has just a few counts. J is TRBJ2-3 and V is TRBV2; D is unclear. The V gene's germline CDR1 is SNHLY and CDR2 FYNNEI. The CDR3 sequence is 14 residues long. Trimming stripped 10 bases from V and 4 bases from J, with 18 bases between. The CDR3 protein is CATTSLLGPDTQYF. CDR3 bases: TGTGCCACGACATCGCTTCTAGGGCCAGATACGCAGTATTTT. The variable domain in full, completed from reference TRBV2 and TRBJ2-3, reads EPEVTQTPSHQVTQMGQEVILRCVPISNHLYFYWYRQILGQKVEFLVSFYNNEISEKSEIFDDQFSVERPDGSNFTLKIRSTKLEDSAMYFCATTSLLGPDTQYFGPGTRLTVL.

This clonotype was observed many times. One end of the junction is discordant with germline, which a read error may explain. Written as DNA, the CDR3 is TGTGCCAGCAGTGAATACAGGTACCTCTACGAACAGTACTTC. Translation: CASSEYRYLYEQYF. The rearrangement links TRBV6-1 to TRBJ2-7, with a weak D call TRBD1 (5 bases). Germline V gene data show CDR1 as MNHNS and CDR2 as SASEGT. This CDR3 has 14 amino acids.

There are a few counts of this clonotype. V and J are TRBV21-1 and TRBJ2-7; TRBD1 reflects the table's D call only, with no check against the DNA. TRBV21-1 is classified as a pseudogene. The CDR3 has 15 amino acids. The CDR3 DNA follows: TGTGCCAGCAGCAAACTGAACGGGCGGCCCTACGAGCAGTACTTC. Translating gives CASSKLNGRPYEQYF.

In this sample, this clonotype turned up once. This may come from a read error, since a much larger clone is one base off. The V call is TRBV10-2, the J call TRBJ1-4, with 9 positions matching TRBD1. The germline CDR1 and CDR2 sequences are WSHSY and SAAADI. The CDR3 sequence is 16 residues long. The CDR3 DNA reads TGCGCCAGCACCCCGGCAACCCGGGACAGGGAGGAAATACTGTTTTTT. It yields the protein CASTPATRDREEILFF.

This rearrangement joins TRBV7-9 to TRBJ2-1; no clear D gene. The CDR3 consists of 16 residues. V lost 0 bases to trimming and J lost 2 bases, with 11 bases between them. Germline assignment: CDR1 SEHNR and CDR2 FQNEAQ (reference sequence). The CDR3 loop is CASSLALDRTYNEQFF. Written as DNA, the CDR3 is TGTGCCAGCAGCTTAGCGCTGGACCGAACCTACAATGAGCAGTTCTTC.

This clonotype was observed many times. The chain combines TRBV29-1 with TRBJ1-1; possibly TRBD1 for D (6 bases). CDR1 is SQVTM and CDR2 is ANQGSEA in the germline V gene. The CDR3 is 13 residues long. The DNA of the CDR3 is TGCAGTGACATAGGGGGTCTGGGCACTGAAGCTTTCTTT. It encodes CSDIGGLGTEAFF.

This clonotype was detected ten times or more. The chain uses TRBV12-3 or TRBV12-4 and TRBJ2-5; the D gene is possibly TRBD2 (6 bases). The CDR3 is 15 amino acids. Trimming stripped 0 bases from V and 5 bases from J, with 13 bases between. The CDR3 spells CASSLALGLGETQYF. CDR3 coding DNA: TGTGCCAGCAGTTTAGCGCTGGGACTCGGGGAGACCCAGTACTTC.

The V call is TRBV7-6, the J call TRBJ1-4; D gene uncertain. Trimming stripped 1 base from V and 0 bases from J, with 9 bases between. CDR3 length: 16 residues. The germline V gene encodes CDR1 SGHVS and CDR2 FNYEAQ. The CDR3 DNA sequence: TGTGCCAGCAGCTTAGGTGTCCGCACAACTAATGAAAAACTGTTTTTT. Translating it yields CASSLGVRTTNEKLFF. Together with reference TRBV7-6 and TRBJ1-4, the CDR3 gives the full variable domain: GAGVSQSPRYKVTKRGQDVALRCDPISGHVSLYWYRQALGQGPEFLTYFNYEAQQDKSGLPNDRFSAERPEGSISTLTIQRTEQRDSAMYRCASSLGVRTTNEKLFFGSGTQLSVL.

The chain couples TRBV6-2 or TRBV6-3 to TRBJ1-1, with 8 nucleotides matching TRBD1. Unmatched junction bases numbered 18, after V lost 6 bases and J lost 6 bases. The CDR3 is 17 amino acids. Germline CDR1 is MNHEY and CDR2 is SVGEGT. The CDR3 sequence: CASSPLPKTGATAEAFF. The CDR3 DNA reads as TGTGCCAGCAGCCCCCTCCCCAAGACAGGGGCGACCGCTGAAGCTTTCTTT.

The J gene is TRBJ2-1, the V gene TRBV29-1; maybe TRBD1 (6 bases). From germline, CDR1 is SQVTM and CDR2 ANQGSEA. The CDR3 loop spans 16 amino acids. V was pared by 2 bases and J by 2 bases, with 16 bases between. The CDR3 spells CSVEPVQGSAYNEQFF. CDR3 coding DNA: TGCAGCGTTGAACCTGTTCAGGGGAGTGCCTACAATGAGCAGTTCTTC.

This clonotype was recorded many times. The chain joins TRBV20-1 to TRBJ2-3, with 7 bases fitting TRBD1. The V gene end was trimmed by 1 base and the J gene end by 0 bases; junction bases not matched to a gene: 1. The CDR3 contains 14 residues. The germline CDR1 and CDR2 sequences are DFQATT and SNEGSKA (reference sequence). CDR3 in DNA: TGCAGTGCTAGAGGGGACAGTAGCACAGATACGCAGTATTTT. Protein product: CSARGDSSTDTQYF.